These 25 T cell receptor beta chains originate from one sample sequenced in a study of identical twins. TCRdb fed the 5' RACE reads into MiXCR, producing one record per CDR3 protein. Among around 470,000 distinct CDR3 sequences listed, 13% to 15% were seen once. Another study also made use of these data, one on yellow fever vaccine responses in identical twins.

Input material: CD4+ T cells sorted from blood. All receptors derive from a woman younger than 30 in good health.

CDR3 sequence: CSGDSGSDTQYF. The CDR3 nucleotides are TGCAGCGGGGACAGTGGCTCAGATACGCAGTATTTT. The rearrangement uses TRBV29-1 and TRBJ2-3; 7 bases map to TRBD1. Germline values: CDR1 SQVTM, CDR2 ANQGSEA. This CDR3 is built from 12 residues. V gave up 7 bases and J gave up 4 bases; unmatched junction bases: 5.

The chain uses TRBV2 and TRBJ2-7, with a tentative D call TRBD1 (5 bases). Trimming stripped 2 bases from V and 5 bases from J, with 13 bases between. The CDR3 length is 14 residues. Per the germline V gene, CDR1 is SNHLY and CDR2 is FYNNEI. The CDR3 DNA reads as TGTGCCAGCAGTGAACCCAGGGTTACGAACGAGCAGTACTTC. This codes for CASSEPRVTNEQYF. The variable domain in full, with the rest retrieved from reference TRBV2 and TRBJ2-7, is EPEVTQTPSHQVTQMGQEVILRCVPISNHLYFYWYRQILGQKVEFLVSFYNNEISEKSEIFDDQFSVERPDGSNFTLKIRSTKLEDSAMYFCASSEPRVTNEQYFGPGTRLTVT.

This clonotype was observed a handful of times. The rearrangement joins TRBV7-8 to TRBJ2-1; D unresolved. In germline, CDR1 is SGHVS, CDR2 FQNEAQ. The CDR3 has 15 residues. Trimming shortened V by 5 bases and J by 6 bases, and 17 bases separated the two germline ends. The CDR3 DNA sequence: TGTGCCAGCAGCCTAAAAGGTCCGAAGCCCAATGAGCAGTTCTTC. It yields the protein CASSLKGPKPNEQFF.

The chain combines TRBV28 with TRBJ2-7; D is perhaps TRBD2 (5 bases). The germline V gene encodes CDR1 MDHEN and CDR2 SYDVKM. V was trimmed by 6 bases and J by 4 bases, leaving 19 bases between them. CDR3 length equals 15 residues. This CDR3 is CASRGPGTGSYEQYF. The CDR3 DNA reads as TGTGCCAGCAGAGGCCCGGGAACGGGGTCATACGAGCAGTACTTC. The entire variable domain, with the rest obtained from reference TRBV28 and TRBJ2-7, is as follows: DVKVTQSSRYLVKRTGEKVFLECVQDMDHENMFWYRQDPGLGLRLIYFSYDVKMKEKGDIPEGYSVSREKKERFSLILESASTNQTSMYLCASRGPGTGSYEQYFGPGTRLTVT.

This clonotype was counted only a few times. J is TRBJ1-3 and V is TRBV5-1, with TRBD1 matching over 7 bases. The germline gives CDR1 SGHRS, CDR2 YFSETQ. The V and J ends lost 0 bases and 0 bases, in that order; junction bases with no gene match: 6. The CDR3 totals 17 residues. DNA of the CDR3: TGCGCCAGCAGCTTGGGTACAGGGGCGACCTCTGGAAACACCATATATTTT. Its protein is CASSLGTGATSGNTIYF. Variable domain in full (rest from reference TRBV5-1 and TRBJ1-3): KAGVTQTPRYLIKTRGQQVTLSCSPISGHRSVSWYQQTPGQGLQFLFEYFSETQRNKGNFPGRFSGRQFSNSRSEMNVSTLELGDSALYLCASSLGTGATSGNTIYFGEGSWLTVV.

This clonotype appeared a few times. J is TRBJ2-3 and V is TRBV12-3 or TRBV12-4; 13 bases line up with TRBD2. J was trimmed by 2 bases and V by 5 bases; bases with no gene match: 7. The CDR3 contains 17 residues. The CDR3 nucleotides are TGTGCCAGCAGTCGGACTAGCGGGGGCCCCTTCACAGATACGCAGTATTTT. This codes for CASSRTSGGPFTDTQYF.

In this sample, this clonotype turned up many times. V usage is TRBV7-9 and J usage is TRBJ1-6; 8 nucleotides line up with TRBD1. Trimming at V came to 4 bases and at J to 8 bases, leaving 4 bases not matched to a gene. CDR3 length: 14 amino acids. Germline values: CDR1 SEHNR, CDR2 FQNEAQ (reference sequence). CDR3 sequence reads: CASSSRTGYSPLHF. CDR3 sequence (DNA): TGTGCCAGCAGCTCCAGGACAGGGTATTCACCCCTCCACTTT.

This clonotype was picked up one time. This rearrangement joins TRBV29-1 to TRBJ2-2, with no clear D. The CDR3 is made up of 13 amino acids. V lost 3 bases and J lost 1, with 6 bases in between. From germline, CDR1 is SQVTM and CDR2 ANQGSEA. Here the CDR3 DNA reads TGCAGCGTTGATGCAGGGAACACCGGGGAGCTGTTTTTT. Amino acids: CSVDAGNTGELFF.

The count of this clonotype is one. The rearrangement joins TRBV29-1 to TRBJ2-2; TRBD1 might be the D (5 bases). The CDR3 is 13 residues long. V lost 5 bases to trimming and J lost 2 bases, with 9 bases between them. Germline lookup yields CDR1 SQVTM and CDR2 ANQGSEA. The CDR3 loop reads CSVLRTNTGELFF. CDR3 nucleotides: TGCAGCGTTTTGAGGACAAACACCGGGGAGCTGTTTTTT.

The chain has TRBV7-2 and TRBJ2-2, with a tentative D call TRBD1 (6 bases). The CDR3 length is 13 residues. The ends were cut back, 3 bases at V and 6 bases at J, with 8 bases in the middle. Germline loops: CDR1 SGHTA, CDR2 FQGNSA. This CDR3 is CASSFTGPGELFF. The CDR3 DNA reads TGTGCCAGCAGCTTTACAGGGCCCGGGGAGCTGTTTTTT.

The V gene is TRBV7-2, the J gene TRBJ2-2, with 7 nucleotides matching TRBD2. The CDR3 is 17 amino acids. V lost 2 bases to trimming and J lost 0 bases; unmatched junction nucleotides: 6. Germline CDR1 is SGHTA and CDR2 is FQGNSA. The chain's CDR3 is CASSLSVRESNTGELFF. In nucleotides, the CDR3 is TGTGCCAGCAGCTTATCCGTGCGGGAGTCGAACACCGGGGAGCTGTTTTTT.

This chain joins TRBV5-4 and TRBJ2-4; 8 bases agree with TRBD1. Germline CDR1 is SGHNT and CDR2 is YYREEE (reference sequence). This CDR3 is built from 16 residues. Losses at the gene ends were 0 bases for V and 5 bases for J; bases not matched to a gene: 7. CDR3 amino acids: CASSLAAGTGQNIQYF. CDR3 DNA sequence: TGTGCCAGCAGCTTGGCAGCCGGGACAGGTCAAAACATTCAGTACTTC.

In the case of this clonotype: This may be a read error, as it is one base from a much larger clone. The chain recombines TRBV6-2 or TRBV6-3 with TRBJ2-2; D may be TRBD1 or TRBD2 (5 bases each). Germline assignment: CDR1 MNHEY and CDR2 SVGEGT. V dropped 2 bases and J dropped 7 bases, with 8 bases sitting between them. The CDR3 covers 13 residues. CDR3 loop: CASSYGGIGELFF. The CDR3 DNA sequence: TGTGCCAGCAGTTACGGGGGTATCGGGGAGCTGTTTTTT.

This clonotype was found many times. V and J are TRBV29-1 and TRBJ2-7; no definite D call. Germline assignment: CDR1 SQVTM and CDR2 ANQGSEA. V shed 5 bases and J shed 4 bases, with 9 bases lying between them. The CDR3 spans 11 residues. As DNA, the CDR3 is TGCAGCGTTTTTATCCAGTACGAGCAGTACTTC. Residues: CSVFIQYEQYF.

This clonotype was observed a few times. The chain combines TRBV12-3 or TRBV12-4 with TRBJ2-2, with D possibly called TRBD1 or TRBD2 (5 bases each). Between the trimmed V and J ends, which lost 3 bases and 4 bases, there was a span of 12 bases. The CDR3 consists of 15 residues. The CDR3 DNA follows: TGTGCCAGCAGTTTCCTCGTCGGGACCACCGGGGAGCTGTTTTTT. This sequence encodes CASSFLVGTTGELFF.

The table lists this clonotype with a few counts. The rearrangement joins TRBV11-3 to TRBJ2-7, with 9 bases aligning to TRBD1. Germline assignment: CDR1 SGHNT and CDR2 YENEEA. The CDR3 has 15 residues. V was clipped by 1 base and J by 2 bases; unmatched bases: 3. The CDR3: CASSLGGQGPYEQYF. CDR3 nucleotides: TGTGCCAGCAGCTTAGGGGGACAGGGCCCCTACGAGCAGTACTTC.

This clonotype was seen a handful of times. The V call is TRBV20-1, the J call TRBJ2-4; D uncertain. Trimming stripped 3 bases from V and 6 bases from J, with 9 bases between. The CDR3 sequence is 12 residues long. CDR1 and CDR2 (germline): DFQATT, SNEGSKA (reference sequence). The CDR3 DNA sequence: TGCAGTGCTAGGGTCTCACCAAACATTCAGTACTTC. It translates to CSARVSPNIQYF.

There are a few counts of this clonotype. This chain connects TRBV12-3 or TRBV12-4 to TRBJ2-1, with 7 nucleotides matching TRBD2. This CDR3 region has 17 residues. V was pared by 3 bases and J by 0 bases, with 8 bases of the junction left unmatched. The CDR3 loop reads CASSFGNRGDSYNEQFF. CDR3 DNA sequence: TGTGCCAGCAGTTTCGGGAATCGGGGGGACTCCTACAATGAGCAGTTCTTC.

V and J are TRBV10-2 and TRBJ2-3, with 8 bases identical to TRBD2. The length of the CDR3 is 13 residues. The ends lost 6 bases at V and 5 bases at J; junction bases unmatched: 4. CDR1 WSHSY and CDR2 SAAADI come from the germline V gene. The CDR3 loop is CASSGTRQDTQYF. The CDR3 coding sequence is TGCGCCAGCAGCGGGACTAGGCAAGATACGCAGTATTTT.

This chain's CDR3 is CASRSRDRGTDTQYF. The CDR3, as DNA: TGTGCCAGCAGATCGAGAGACAGGGGCACAGATACGCAGTATTTT. This sequence joins TRBV12-3 or TRBV12-4 and TRBJ2-3, with 7 bases identical to TRBD1. The ends lost 6 bases at V and 1 base at J; junction bases unmatched: 7. The CDR3 runs 15 residues.

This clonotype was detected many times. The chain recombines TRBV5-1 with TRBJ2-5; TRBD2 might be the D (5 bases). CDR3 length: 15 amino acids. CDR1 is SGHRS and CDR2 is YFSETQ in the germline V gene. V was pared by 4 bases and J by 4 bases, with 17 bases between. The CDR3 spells CASSQNLGRGETQYF. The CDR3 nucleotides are TGCGCCAGCAGCCAGAACCTTGGACGGGGAGAGACCCAGTACTTC.

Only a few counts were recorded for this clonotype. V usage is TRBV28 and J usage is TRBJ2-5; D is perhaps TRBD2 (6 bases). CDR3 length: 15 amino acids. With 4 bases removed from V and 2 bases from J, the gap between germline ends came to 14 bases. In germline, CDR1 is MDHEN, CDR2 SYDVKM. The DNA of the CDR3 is TGTGCCAGCAGTTCCAGCGGGCTCACACAAGAGACCCAGTACTTC. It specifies CASSSSGLTQETQYF.

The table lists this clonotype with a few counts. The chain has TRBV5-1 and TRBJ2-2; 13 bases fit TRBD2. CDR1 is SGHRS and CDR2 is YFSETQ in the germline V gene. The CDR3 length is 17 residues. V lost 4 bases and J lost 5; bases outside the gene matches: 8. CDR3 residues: CASSTGTSGTKTGELFF. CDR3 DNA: TGCGCCAGCAGCACCGGGACTAGCGGGACCAAGACCGGGGAGCTGTTTTTT. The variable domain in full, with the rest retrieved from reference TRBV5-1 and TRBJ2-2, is KAGVTQTPRYLIKTRGQQVTLSCSPISGHRSVSWYQQTPGQGLQFLFEYFSETQRNKGNFPGRFSGRQFSNSRSEMNVSTLELGDSALYLCASSTGTSGTKTGELFFGEGSRLTVL.

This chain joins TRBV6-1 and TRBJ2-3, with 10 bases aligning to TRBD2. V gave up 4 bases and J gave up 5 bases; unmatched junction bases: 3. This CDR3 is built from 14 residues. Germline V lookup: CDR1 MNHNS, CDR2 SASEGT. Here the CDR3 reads CASSAIAGGDTQYF. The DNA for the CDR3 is TGTGCCAGCAGTGCCATAGCGGGAGGAGATACGCAGTATTTT.

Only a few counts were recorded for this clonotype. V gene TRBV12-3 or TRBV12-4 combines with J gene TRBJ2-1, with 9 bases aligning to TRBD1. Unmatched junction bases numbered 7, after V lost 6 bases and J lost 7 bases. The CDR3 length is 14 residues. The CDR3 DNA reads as TGTGCCAGCAGACCACCCGACAGGGGGAATGAGCAGTTCTTC. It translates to CASRPPDRGNEQFF.